The clone carrying this TCR beta chain was seen a few times. Its specificity is unknown. This sample was included in a study of cytomegalovirus exposure and HLA in healthy donors. Study-level information: A later analysis reported the same platform for the roughly 120 validation repertoires and the roughly 650 first-cohort repertoires.

The repertoire was sequenced with immunoSEQ multiplex PCR; TCRdb's copy has only in-frame clones and lacks some. The repertoire holds 60,000 to 70,000 clones, with around 92% as singletons. Study findings and constraints: Rare TCR sequences dominated, though some public TCRs recurred in many donors. A later analysis found first-cohort TCR clusters tended to co-occur in the 130 or so validation repertoires. A list of approximately 160 TCR beta chains associated with cytomegalovirus was given.

The TCR sequence derives from a man aged 18 to 35 in good health and CMV-seropositive. Input material: PBMCs.

The CDR3 is CASSTRKETQYF. CDR3 sequence (DNA): TGTGCCAGCAGTACCAGGAAAGAGACCCAGTACTTC. The chain carries TRBV6-5 and TRBJ2-5; unclear D gene. Trimming took 5 bases from V and 3 from J, leaving 7 bases between them. Germline V lookup: CDR1 MNHEY, CDR2 SVGAGI. The CDR3 covers 12 residues.